The rows below give T cell receptor beta chains drawn from one sample of a study of T cells after yellow fever vaccination. A single record per CDR3 protein comes from TCRdb applying MiXCR to the 5' RACE reads. The data contain around 590,000 distinct CDR3 sequences, 9% to 15% of them seen just once; the ten biggest clones take up around 14%. The sequencing here drew on PBMCs, taken on the day of the yellow fever booster vaccination. The receptors shown here come from a man aged 30 to 45 who received the YFV17D yellow fever vaccine. CDR3s include the opening cysteine and the closing phenylalanine or tryptophan. A D gene is named only where the DNA matches it firmly. Clone size, where shown, is once, few, many, or a class for clones that have expanded.

d_gene,abundance,v_gene,j_gene,len,CDR3aa,CDR3nt
-,few,TRBV12-3/TRBV12-4,TRBJ2-7,12,CASSPARWEQYF,TGTGCCAGCAGTCCCGCGCGATGGGAGCAGTACTTC
-,-,TRBV20-1,TRBJ1-3,14,CSARAWGGGNTIYF,TGCAGTGCTAGGGCCTGGGGGGGCGGAAACACCATATATTTT
TRBD2,few,TRBV7-2,TRBJ2-4,17,CASSLTGLAGSKNIQYF,TGTGCCAGCAGCTTAACGGGACTAGCGGGATCCAAAAACATTCAGTACTTC
TRBD1,-,TRBV15,TRBJ1-2,18,CATSVGPGQLNSNYGYTF,TGTGCCACCAGTGTGGGCCCGGGACAGCTAAATTCTAACTATGGCTACACCTTC
-,-,TRBV29-1,TRBJ1-5,13,CSVPGGMGQPQHF,TGCAGCGTCCCCGGGGGAATGGGTCAGCCCCAGCATTTT
-,few,TRBV20-1,TRBJ2-4,10,CSARRENQYF,TGCAGTGCTAGGCGTGAGAACCAGTACTTC
TRBD1,-,TRBV7-9,TRBJ2-7,13,CASVRDSYNEQYF,TGTGCCAGCGTCCGGGACAGCTATAACGAGCAGTACTTC
-,-,TRBV7-9,TRBJ2-5,14,CASSLPDKQETQYF,TGTGCCAGCAGCCTACCCGACAAACAAGAGACCCAGTACTTC
-,-,TRBV20-1,TRBJ2-1,16,CSASAPGERAYNEQFF,TGCAGTGCTAGTGCCCCCGGGGAGCGGGCCTACAATGAGCAGTTCTTC
-,-,TRBV3-1,TRBJ2-5,11,CASSQGARRYF,TGTGCCAGCAGCCAGGGGGCCCGGAGGTACTTC
-,few,TRBV19,TRBJ2-2,14,CASRIARNTGELFF,TGTGCCAGTAGGATAGCGAGAAACACCGGGGAGCTGTTTTTT
-,many,TRBV20-1,TRBJ2-4,12,CSAAGAQNIQYF,TGCAGTGCGGCCGGGGCCCAAAACATTCAGTACTTC
-,many,TRBV29-1,TRBJ2-7,11,CSVEMYDEQYF,TGCAGCGTTGAAATGTACGACGAGCAGTACTTC
TRBD1,few,TRBV3-1,TRBJ1-4,15,CASSQDATGPEKLFF,TGTGCCAGCAGCCAAGATGCGACAGGGCCTGAAAAACTGTTTTTT
-,many,TRBV3-1,TRBJ2-3,17,CASSQDLAAASTDTQYF,TGTGCCAGCAGCCAAGATCTGGCCGCGGCAAGCACAGATACGCAGTATTTT
-,-,TRBV28,TRBJ1-6,16,CASSPSLGGYNSPLHF,TGTGCCAGCAGTCCCTCCCTCGGGGGGTATAATTCACCCCTCCACTTT
TRBD1,many,TRBV20-1,TRBJ2-7,19,CSARDFRPKATGNSYEQYF,TGCAGTGCTAGAGATTTCCGTCCTAAAGCGACAGGGAATTCCTACGAGCAGTACTTC
-,few,TRBV20-1,TRBJ2-7,12,CSASKGGYEQYF,TGCAGTGCTAGTAAGGGGGGGTACGAGCAGTACTTC
TRBD2,-,TRBV12-3/TRBV12-4,TRBJ2-2,15,CASRQTSGNTGELFF,TGTGCCAGCCGTCAGACTAGCGGGAACACCGGGGAGCTGTTTTTT
-,-,TRBV5-1,TRBJ1-2,17,CASSLGSGQIINYGYTF,TGCGCCAGCAGCTTGGGTTCAGGGCAAATCATTAACTATGGCTACACCTTC
-,few,TRBV24-1,TRBJ2-1,16,CATSAQGTQHYNEQFF,TGTGCCACCAGTGCTCAGGGGACCCAACACTACAATGAGCAGTTCTTC
TRBD2,few,TRBV18,TRBJ2-5,15,CASSIGLAEQETQYF,TGTGCCAGCTCAATCGGACTAGCAGAACAAGAGACCCAGTACTTC
-,few,TRBV19,TRBJ2-7,14,CASSIQAPSYEQYF,TGTGCCAGTAGTATCCAGGCGCCATCCTACGAGCAGTACTTC
-,few,TRBV7-2,TRBJ2-7,16,CASSPRDLAPLYEQYF,TGTGCCAGCAGCCCCAGGGACCTTGCCCCCCTCTACGAGCAGTACTTC
TRBD1,-,TRBV5-4,TRBJ1-4,15,CASSGGTGTNEKLFF,TGTGCCAGCAGCGGTGGGACAGGGACGAATGAAAAACTGTTTTTT
-,few,TRBV18,TRBJ2-1,15,CASHVPQSSYNEQFF,TGTGCCAGCCACGTCCCGCAGAGCTCCTACAATGAGCAGTTCTTC
TRBD1,few,TRBV19,TRBJ2-1,15,CASTPGQGAWNEQFF,TGTGCCAGTACCCCGGGACAGGGGGCCTGGAATGAGCAGTTCTTC
-,-,TRBV15,TRBJ2-7,14,CATSGSGKLYEQYF,TGTGCCACCAGCGGCAGTGGGAAGCTCTACGAGCAGTACTTC
TRBD2,many,TRBV7-9,TRBJ2-3,17,CASRVAGGISDTDTQYF,TGTGCCAGCAGAGTAGCGGGAGGGATTTCCGACACAGATACGCAGTATTTT
TRBD2,-,TRBV24-1,TRBJ2-1,16,CATSDFSGSLSDEQFF,TGTGCCACCAGTGACTTCAGCGGGAGTTTAAGCGATGAGCAGTTCTTC
-,many,TRBV7-2,TRBJ2-1,12,CASSVSYNEQFF,TGTGCCAGCAGTGTCTCCTACAATGAGCAGTTCTTC
TRBD1,many,TRBV20-1,TRBJ1-1,15,CSASWVPGQGFEAFF,TGCAGTGCTTCCTGGGTCCCGGGACAGGGATTTGAAGCTTTCTTT
-,-,TRBV5-5,TRBJ2-7,14,CASSLETAGYEQYF,TGTGCCAGCAGCTTGGAAACAGCAGGATACGAGCAGTACTTC
-,few,TRBV7-2,TRBJ2-5,14,CASSYQDGRETQYF,TGTGCCAGCAGCTATCAGGACGGACGAGAGACCCAGTACTTC
TRBD2,-,TRBV7-9,TRBJ2-1,16,CASSFDLTSGSNEQFF,TGTGCCAGCAGCTTCGACCTGACTAGCGGGAGCAATGAGCAGTTCTTC
TRBD2,few,TRBV12-5,TRBJ2-1,16,CASGLSSRLAYNEQFF,TGTGCTAGTGGTTTGTCTTCACGACTAGCGTACAATGAGCAGTTCTTC
TRBD1,-,TRBV27,TRBJ1-2,15,CASSTAGTGPLGYTF,TGTGCCAGCAGTACGGCCGGGACAGGGCCTCTCGGCTACACCTTC
TRBD2,few,TRBV7-2,TRBJ2-3,17,CASSLRVAGGPPDTQYF,TGTGCCAGCAGCTTACGGGTAGCGGGAGGGCCGCCAGATACGCAGTATTTT
-,few,TRBV14,TRBJ1-2,13,CASSPVGEYGYTF,TGTGCCAGCAGCCCAGTTGGGGAATATGGCTACACCTTC
-,few,TRBV25-1,TRBJ1-2,13,CASSETNSYGYTF,TGTGCCAGCAGTGAAACGAACAGCTATGGCTACACCTTC
-,-,TRBV10-3,TRBJ1-1,14,CAISEGALGTEAFF,TGTGCCATCAGTGAGGGGGCATTGGGGACTGAAGCTTTCTTT
TRBD2,few,TRBV20-1,TRBJ2-7,14,CSASSGGRHGEQYF,TGCAGTGCTAGCTCTGGCGGGAGGCATGGCGAGCAGTACTTC
TRBD2,-,TRBV7-2,TRBJ2-1,15,CASSSGEGTYNEQFF,TGTGCCAGCAGCTCGGGGGAGGGCACCTACAATGAGCAGTTCTTC
TRBD1,-,TRBV9,TRBJ2-5,15,CASNNAGQGWETQYF,TGTGCCAGCAACAACGCCGGACAGGGTTGGGAGACCCAGTACTTC
-,-,TRBV20-1,TRBJ1-5,12,CSASEPSSPQHF,TGCAGTGCTAGCGAGCCGTCTTCGCCCCAGCATTTT
TRBD2,-,TRBV20-1,TRBJ2-5,14,CSAISGRVGETQYF,TGCAGTGCTATTAGCGGGAGAGTTGGGGAGACCCAGTACTTC
-,once,TRBV28,TRBJ2-7,16,CASSLGGQGNYYEQYF,TGTGCCAGCAGTTTAGGAGGGCAGGGGAACTACTACGAGCAGTACTTC
TRBD2,-,TRBV18,TRBJ2-1,15,CASSVAGGPMNEQFF,TGTGCCAGCTCAGTAGCGGGAGGGCCGATGAATGAGCAGTTCTTC
-,-,TRBV29-1,TRBJ1-2,15,CSVEHVDSGIYGYTF,TGCAGCGTTGAACATGTCGACAGCGGAATATATGGCTACACCTTC
TRBD2,-,TRBV5-1,TRBJ2-5,13,CASSPPEAGVVHF,TGCGCCAGCAGCCCCCCAGAAGCGGGAGTTGTACACTTC
TRBD2,few,TRBV4-2,TRBJ2-7,16,CASSQERAGGEYEQYF,TGTGCCAGCAGCCAAGAGAGGGCGGGGGGTGAGTACGAGCAGTACTTC
-,few,TRBV7-8,TRBJ2-2,11,CASDQAGELFF,TGTGCCAGCGATCAGGCCGGGGAGCTGTTTTTT
-,few,TRBV4-3,TRBJ2-2,15,CASSQEAPGTGELFF,TGCGCCAGCAGCCAAGAAGCTCCCGGCACCGGGGAGCTGTTTTTT
-,-,TRBV29-1,TRBJ2-5,12,CSVVEGAETQYF,TGCAGCGTTGTAGAAGGGGCCGAGACCCAGTACTTC
TRBD2,few,TRBV15,TRBJ2-2,16,CATSRDLLAGGGELFF,TGTGCCACCAGCAGAGACCTACTAGCGGGTGGCGGGGAGCTGTTTTTT